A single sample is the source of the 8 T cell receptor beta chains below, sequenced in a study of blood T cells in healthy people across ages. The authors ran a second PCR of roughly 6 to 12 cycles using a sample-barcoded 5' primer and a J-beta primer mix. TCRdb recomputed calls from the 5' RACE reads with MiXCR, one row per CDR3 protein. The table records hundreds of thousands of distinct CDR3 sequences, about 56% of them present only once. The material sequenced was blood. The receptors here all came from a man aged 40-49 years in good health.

As DNA, the CDR3 is TGCAGCGTTGAGCCCGGGACAGGGGAGGACAATGAGCAGTACTTC. Translating it yields CSVEPGTGEDNEQYF. The gene calls are TRBV29-1 and TRBJ2-7; TRBD1 aligns across 10 bases. Germline lookup yields CDR1 SQVTM and CDR2 ANQGSEA. There are 15 residues in the CDR3. After removal of 3 bases from V and 7 bases from J, the junction contained 12 bases not matched to a gene.

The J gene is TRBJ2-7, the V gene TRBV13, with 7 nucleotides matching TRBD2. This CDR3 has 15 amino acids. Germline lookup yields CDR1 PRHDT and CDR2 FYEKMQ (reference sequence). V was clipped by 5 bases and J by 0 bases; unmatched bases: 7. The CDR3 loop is CASSGGGILSYEQYF. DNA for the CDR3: TGTGCCAGCAGCGGCGGGGGTATCCTCTCCTACGAGCAGTACTTC.

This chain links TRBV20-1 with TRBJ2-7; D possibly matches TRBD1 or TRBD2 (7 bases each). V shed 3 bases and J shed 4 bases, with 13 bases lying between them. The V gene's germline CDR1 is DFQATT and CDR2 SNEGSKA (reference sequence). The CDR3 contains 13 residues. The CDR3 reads CSARGGGGYEQYF. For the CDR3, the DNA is TGCAGTGCTAGGGGAGGGGGCGGGTACGAGCAGTACTTC.

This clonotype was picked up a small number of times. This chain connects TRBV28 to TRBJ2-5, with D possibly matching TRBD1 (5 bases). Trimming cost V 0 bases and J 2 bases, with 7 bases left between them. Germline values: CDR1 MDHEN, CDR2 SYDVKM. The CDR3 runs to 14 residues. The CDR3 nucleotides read TGTGCCAGCAGTTTATGGACAGAACAAGAGACCCAGTACTTC. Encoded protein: CASSLWTEQETQYF.

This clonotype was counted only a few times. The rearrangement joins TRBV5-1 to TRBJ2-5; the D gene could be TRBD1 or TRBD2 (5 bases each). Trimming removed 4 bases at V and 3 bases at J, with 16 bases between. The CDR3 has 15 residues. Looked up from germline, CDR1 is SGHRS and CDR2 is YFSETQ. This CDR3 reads CASSPLGTPEETQYF. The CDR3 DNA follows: TGCGCCAGCAGCCCCCTAGGGACGCCAGAAGAGACCCAGTACTTC.

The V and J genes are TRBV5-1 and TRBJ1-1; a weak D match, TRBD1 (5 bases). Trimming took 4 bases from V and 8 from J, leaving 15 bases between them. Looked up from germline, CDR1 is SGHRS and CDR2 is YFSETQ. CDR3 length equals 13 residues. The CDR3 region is CASSITGDVEAFF. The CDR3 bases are TGCGCCAGCAGCATCACGGGGGACGTAGAAGCTTTCTTT.

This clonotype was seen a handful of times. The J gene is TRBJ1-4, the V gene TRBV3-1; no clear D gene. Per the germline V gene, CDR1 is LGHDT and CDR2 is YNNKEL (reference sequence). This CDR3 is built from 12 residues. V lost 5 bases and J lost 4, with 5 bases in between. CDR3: CASSEINEKLFF. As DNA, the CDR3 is TGTGCCAGCAGCGAAATTAATGAAAAACTGTTTTTT.

The CDR3 sequence is CASSSEGSRGDTQYF. The CDR3 DNA reads TGCGCCAGCAGCTCGGAAGGGTCCCGGGGCGATACGCAGTATTTT. The rearrangement links TRBV5-1 to TRBJ2-3; D is tentatively TRBD1 or TRBD2 (5 bases each). Per the germline V gene, CDR1 is SGHRS and CDR2 is YFSETQ. Trimming took off 3 bases at V and 6 bases at J, with 17 bases between the two ends. The CDR3 length is 15 residues.